Reported below is one T cell receptor beta chain. What it binds is not known. The germline V gene encodes CDR1 SQVTM and CDR2 ANQGSEA. This CDR3 is 14 amino acids long. Trimming removed 4 bases from V and 1 base from J, with 14 bases in between. Produced via immunoSEQ multiplex PCR; TCRdb's table is partial and in-frame only. The profile shows 150,000 or so clones, 90% of them singletons. Recipients boosted at about 4 weeks or about 12 weeks are pooled. This entry comes from a study of T cell responses to AZD1222 COVID-19 vaccine. Whole-study results and caveats: Unmutated variant regions are reportedly targeted by nearly half of spike-specific TCRs.

The chain couples TRBV29-1 to TRBJ2-7; a possible D gene is TRBD1 (5 bases). The starting material was peripheral blood, obtained 28 days after the second AZD1222 dose. The clonotype originates from an adult who received the AZD1222 COVID-19 vaccine. The CDR3 loop is CSVVSRGKSYEQYF. CDR3 nucleotide sequence: TGCAGCGTTGTTTCTAGGGGCAAATCCTACGAGCAGTACTTC.